This TCR beta chain was found in a study of early T cells in non-severe SARS-CoV-2 infection. The overall study: Sequencing targeted bulk RNA from unsorted whole blood, leaving chains unpaired.

In the library, individual cDNA molecules carried attached unique molecular identifiers. Via MiXCR, TCRdb re-called the 5' RACE reads, giving one row per CDR3 protein. Of about 64,000 distinct CDR3 sequences in the sample, 10% to 15% were seen once. This clonotype was observed at least ten times. What it binds is not known. General observations from the study: Anti-spike CD8 specificities were favored by VDJdb matching, whose results missed private and CD4 specificities.

Germline CDR1 and CDR2: SGHNT and YYREEE (reference sequence). The V end was cut by 4 bases, the J end by 0 bases, with 11 bases between. This CDR3 has 14 amino acids. V gene TRBV5-4 combines with J gene TRBJ2-7; tentatively, D is TRBD1 (5 bases). The sample consisted of whole blood, taken at baseline. The TCR originated in an adult who was a healthcare worker with PCR-confirmed SARS-CoV-2 infection or an uninfected control (not recorded which). CDR3 region: CASSLDSSSYEQYF. For the CDR3, the DNA is TGTGCCAGCAGCCTCGACAGTAGCTCCTACGAGCAGTACTTC.